This is a list of T cell receptor beta chains from one sample in a study of blood T cell repertoires in COVID-19. Method: immunoSEQ multiplex PCR; TCRdb's copy keeps in-frame clones and lacks some. Of roughly 400,000 clones in the sample, 88% were seen once. Material: PBMCs or T cells enriched from blood (not recorded which). The source of these receptors is a woman aged 40 to 55 with acute COVID-19. Both conserved end residues are part of each CDR3. The D gene is left open where the match is weak. Where a row states a size, it is once, few, many or the class of an expanded clone; other rows omit it.

>.|TRBV2|TRBJ2-1|TRBD1
TGTGCCAGCAGTGTTCTAGGGGGGACAGGGACTGATGAGCAGTTCTTC
CASSVLGGTGTDEQFF
>.|TRBV7-8|TRBJ1-1|.
TGTGCCAGCAGATCGGGGGGGCGGACCACTGAAGCTTTCTTT
CASRSGGRTTEAFF
>.|TRBV19|TRBJ1-5|.
TGTGCCAGTATAGAGAGGTTCGGGACTGTTAATCAGCCCCAGCATTTT
CASIERFGTVNQPQHF
>.|TRBV5-4|TRBJ1-2|TRBD1
TGTGCCAGCAGCGGGCGGAGACAGGGGGCGGACTATGGCTACACCTTC
CASSGRRQGADYGYTF
>.|TRBV19|TRBJ1-2|TRBD1
TGTGCCAGTAGGAGGGGACAGGGACCGGGGGGCTATGGCTACACCTTC
CASRRGQGPGGYGYTF
>.|TRBV5-1|TRBJ1-5|.
TGCGCCAGGGAACAGGGAGGGAGTAATCAGCCCCAGCATTTT
CAREQGGSNQPQHF
>.|TRBV7-9|TRBJ2-5|TRBD2
TGTGCCAGCAGCTTAGAATGGACTAGCGGGGGCACTGGAGAGACCCAGTACTTC
CASSLEWTSGGTGETQYF
>.|TRBV6-4|TRBJ2-4|.
TGTGCCAGCAGAACTTACAGGGTAGCCAAAAACATTCAGTACTTC
CASRTYRVAKNIQYF
>.|TRBV10-3|TRBJ2-1|TRBD2
TGTGCCATCAGTGAGCAACTAGCGGGGGGAAACACTGAGCAGTTCTTC
CAISEQLAGGNTEQFF
>.|TRBV19|TRBJ1-1|TRBD1
TGTGCCAGTAGTACTGGACAGGGGACGAACACTGAAGCTTTCTTT
CASSTGQGTNTEAFF
>few|TRBV7-9|TRBJ1-2|.
TGTGCCAGCAGCTTGAGTCTAGGAGGGGAGTATGGCTACACCTTC
CASSLSLGGEYGYTF
>.|TRBV19|TRBJ2-1|TRBD1
TGTGCCAGTAGTCTTAGGACAGGGGGGTACGATGAGCAGTTCTTC
CASSLRTGGYDEQFF
>once|TRBV7-9|TRBJ1-1|TRBD1
TGTGCCAGCAGCTTACCGACAGGGAAGGAAACTGAAGCTTTCTTT
CASSLPTGKETEAFF
>.|TRBV19|TRBJ2-1|TRBD1
TGTGCCAGTAACTCGGACAGGGAGGCCCTTTATGAGCAGTTCTTC
CASNSDREALYEQFF
>.|TRBV6-2/TRBV6-3|TRBJ2-7|.
TGTGCCAGCAGTTTATTACTTAAGGGAGACGAGCAGTACTTC
CASSLLLKGDEQYF
>few|TRBV18|TRBJ1-2|TRBD1
TGTGCCAGCTCACCACCCGAGCAGGGGGTCTATGGCTACACCTTC
CASSPPEQGVYGYTF
>.|TRBV5-4|TRBJ1-2|TRBD1
TGTGCCAGCCGTCTGACAGGGGACTATGGCTACACCTTC
CASRLTGDYGYTF
>.|TRBV9|TRBJ2-5|.
TGTGCCAGCAGCGTAGGGGGGGGCAAAGAGACCCAGTACTTC
CASSVGGGKETQYF
>.|TRBV25-1|TRBJ1-2|TRBD1
TGTGCCAGCAGTGGCCGGGACAGGGGCCGCGGAAATGGCTACACCTTC
CASSGRDRGRGNGYTF
>.|TRBV12-3/TRBV12-4|TRBJ1-2|TRBD1
TGTGCCAGCAGTCACGGGACAGGGCGAGGCTACACCTTC
CASSHGTGRGYTF
>few|TRBV2|TRBJ2-7|.
TGTGCCAGCAGACCGTGGCCCTACGAGCAGTACTTC
CASRPWPYEQYF